Sequencing of this TCR beta chain was carried out in a study of neurological immune-mediated disorders (dated by TCRdb to the late 2010s). At the level of the whole study: Among the roughly 35 multiple sclerosis patients, approximately 31 had relapsing-remitting MS and 3 had secondary progressive MS. Peripheral blood TCR-beta repertoires from patients with HTLV-I-associated myelopathy (HAM/TSP), patients with multiple sclerosis, and healthy controls were compared in the study using UMI-based sequencing. Alongside PBMC samples, the set of some 98 TCR-beta libraries contained longitudinal samples, technical triplicates, and paired CD4+ and CD8+ T-cell subsets that had been sorted. Of the roughly 71 subjects in the cohort, about 14 were HAM/TSP patients, about 34 were multiple sclerosis patients, and about 20 were healthy controls.

cDNA synthesis used template-switch 5'RACE with a primer carrying a 10-nucleotide random unique molecular identifier tagging each TCR transcript. Each sequencing run produced over 180 million TCR-beta sequences covering 15-18 subjects. Total RNA was extracted with the RNeasy kit. TCR-beta VDJ regions were amplified with primers for the TCR constant region and the 5'RACE anchor, using the KAPA Real-time Library Amplification kit. A first PCR added sample indexes and Illumina adaptors, after which a second PCR increased the library yield. After purification with Ampure beads, the TCR product of roughly 650 bp was size-selected on a 2% E-gel SizeSelection system. Before pooling, libraries had their quality checked on a Bioanalyzer, their concentration measured with Qubit, and their quantity determined with the Kapa Library Quantification kit. Paired-end 2 x 150 bp sequencing of the libraries was performed on an Illumina HiSeq 2500. To increase sequence diversity, roughly 24-32% phiX was spiked into each library pool. The authors processed their data as follows. Quality-filtered reads were processed with the UMI-based MiGEC pipeline, which removed over 75% of raw TCR sequences during error correction. VDJ genes were aligned to IMGT germline references, and each clonotype was defined by a unique CDR3 amino acid sequence together with V-J genes. Clonal expansion, Shannon diversity and CDR3 relatedness (CalcPairwiseDistances, ClusterSamples) were evaluated with VDJtools, and phylogenetic trees were built with CLCbio workbench. Clones with at least 8 unique UMIs were defined as expanded, with this threshold being based on coefficient-of-variation modelling across technical triplicates. TCRdb redid the processing of the public reads, applying fastp at Q25 and MiXCR, and retained in-frame beta chains. CDR3 protein sequences are deduplicated, and each keeps its most common genes and DNA. The V and J calls reflect TCRdb's pipeline rather than the authors' work. The sample contains fewer than 80,000 distinct CDR3 sequences, around 5.2% of them found a single time. Jointly, the top ten make up approximately 3.5% of the sample.

In its sample, this clonotype was seen many times. Its antigen remains undetermined. No much larger clone exists at a distance of one base, and base qualities are not known. For unsorted PBMC libraries, 2 million PBMCs were used after storage in RNAlater at -80 degrees C until RNA extraction. Multiple sclerosis patients were enrolled in a US clinical protocol under which disease progression was evaluated by magnetic resonance imaging. PBMCs were separated from peripheral blood using Ficoll-Hypaque density gradient centrifugation and then cryopreserved in liquid nitrogen. The paper as a whole reports these results and caveats: In a phylogenetic analysis, the repertoires of 18 out of 34 MS patients fell into a single cluster of related CDR3 sequences, pointing to a possible signature at the repertoire level. Expanded clones from different subjects shared no identical CDR3 amino acid sequences, which suggests that TCR-beta repertoires were private in all groups. The MS cluster was not associated with any clinical or MRI features, and the authors stated that larger cohorts are needed. TCR clonal expansion was greatest in HAM/TSP patients and smallest in MS patients, who ranked below even healthy controls.

V is reduced by 1 base and J by 4 bases, leaving a spacing of 22 bases between them. The germline V gene (reference sequence) gives CDR1 as DFQATT and CDR2 as SNEGSKA. Counted from cysteine to phenylalanine, this CDR3 has 17 amino acids. CDR3 DNA only is kept here, 51 bases in frame from base 1. This receptor was taken from a woman in her 50s with multiple sclerosis. This receptor chain uses TRBV20-1 and TRBJ1-2; no D gene can be assigned with confidence. The sequencing sample was made of PBMCs. In nucleotides, the sequence is TGCAGTGCTAGAGGAAACCGATGGGGAGGATTAGGCTATGGCTACACCTTC. This is translated as CSARGNRWGGLGYGYTF.